This T cell receptor (beta chain) derives from a study of blood T cell repertoires in COVID-19. Study background: Material from acute and convalescent COVID-19 was sourced from the United States, Italy and Spain. T cells, B-cell-depleted T cells, or PBMCs provided the cDNA or gDNA that served as material.

Germline V gene data show CDR1 as PRHDT and CDR2 as FYEKMQ (reference sequence). With 10 bases clipped from V and 6 bases from J, the junction kept 15 bases outside the gene matches. The CDR3 totals 15 residues. Authors' analysis steps: Cell counts per sample came from amplifying reference gene primers. Using immunoSEQ multiplex PCR, the repertoire was profiled, and TCRdb retains in-frame clones only, with some absent. The DNA was the basis for D and trimming; V, J and clone size are from that table. The table records a few hundred thousand clones, around 84% of them present only once. The source material was peripheral blood. The chain joins TRBV13 to TRBJ2-1; 7 bases agree with TRBD1. This TCR was sampled from a man in his thirties or forties with active or convalescent COVID-19. CDR3 in DNA: TGTGCCACCAAGGGTGACAGGGACCCCCCCAATGAGCAGTTCTTC. Protein sequence: CATKGDRDPPNEQFF.